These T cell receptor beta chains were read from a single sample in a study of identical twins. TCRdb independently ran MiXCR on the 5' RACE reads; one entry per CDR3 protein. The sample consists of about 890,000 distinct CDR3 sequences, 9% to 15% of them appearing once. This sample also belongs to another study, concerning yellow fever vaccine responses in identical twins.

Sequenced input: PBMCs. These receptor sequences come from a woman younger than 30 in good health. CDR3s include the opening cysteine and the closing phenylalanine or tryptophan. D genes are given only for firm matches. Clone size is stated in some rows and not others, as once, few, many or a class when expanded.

DNA: TGTGCCAGCAGCCCCGGGACAGGGGGCAAGAACGGGGAGCTGTTTTTT
CDR3: CASSPGTGGKNGELFF
V: TRBV7-6
J: TRBJ2-2
D: TRBD1
length: 16
size: .

DNA: TGTGCCAGCGCGACCCATCCGGGTGCCAATCAGCCCCAGCATTTT
CDR3: CASATHPGANQPQHF
V: TRBV6-1
J: TRBJ1-5
D: .
length: 15
size: few

DNA: TGTGCCAGCAGTGAATTTGACAGGGGGCTCGAGCAGTACTTC
CDR3: CASSEFDRGLEQYF
V: TRBV2
J: TRBJ2-7
D: TRBD1
length: 14
size: .

DNA: TGTGCCAGCAGTCGATCACGACAGGGATCCTACGAGCAGTACTTC
CDR3: CASSRSRQGSYEQYF
V: TRBV6-1
J: TRBJ2-7
D: TRBD1
length: 15
size: .

DNA: TGTGCCAGCAGCTTCATCAGTAGGGGGCCACGCACAGATACGCAGTATTTT
CDR3: CASSFISRGPRTDTQYF
V: TRBV7-8
J: TRBJ2-3
D: TRBD1
length: 17
size: few

DNA: TGCAGTGCCAGAGGGGACAGGGGGCGGGACGAGCAGTACTTC
CDR3: CSARGDRGRDEQYF
V: TRBV20-1
J: TRBJ2-7
D: TRBD1
length: 14
size: few

DNA: TGCAGTGCTAAAGGGGAAGCGGATTACAATGAGCAGTTCTTC
CDR3: CSAKGEADYNEQFF
V: TRBV20-1
J: TRBJ2-1
D: .
length: 14
size: few

DNA: TGTGCCAGCAGTTACTCTAGGGGCGCGGGAACTGAAGCTTTCTTT
CDR3: CASSYSRGAGTEAFF
V: TRBV6-5
J: TRBJ1-1
D: .
length: 15
size: many

DNA: TGCGCCAGCACGTTTCAGGGCGGGTCCAATGAGCAGTTCTTC
CDR3: CASTFQGGSNEQFF
V: TRBV5-1
J: TRBJ2-1
D: .
length: 14
size: few

DNA: TGTGCCAGCAGCCCCGGGACGGGCTCTAATCAGCCCCAGCATTTT
CDR3: CASSPGTGSNQPQHF
V: TRBV12-3/TRBV12-4
J: TRBJ1-5
D: .
length: 15
size: many

DNA: TGTGCCAGCAGCGACGACAGGGCCTACAATGAGCAGTTCTTC
CDR3: CASSDDRAYNEQFF
V: TRBV2
J: TRBJ2-1
D: TRBD1
length: 14
size: few

DNA: TGTGCCAGCAGTGACAGGGTATTGAACACTGAAGCTTTCTTT
CDR3: CASSDRVLNTEAFF
V: TRBV27
J: TRBJ1-1
D: TRBD1
length: 14
size: few

DNA: TGCAGTGCTAGCGGGAGGGCCAAGAACACCGGGGAGCTGTTTTTT
CDR3: CSASGRAKNTGELFF
V: TRBV20-1
J: TRBJ2-2
D: TRBD2
length: 15
size: few

DNA: TGCGCCAGCAGCGGATCAGGGGTTGAGCGGGGGAACCAAGAGACCCAGTACTTC
CDR3: CASSGSGVERGNQETQYF
V: TRBV5-1
J: TRBJ2-5
D: TRBD2
length: 18
size: .

DNA: TGTGCCAGTAAACCAGGACTGAGTAATCAGCCCCAGCATTTT
CDR3: CASKPGLSNQPQHF
V: TRBV2
J: TRBJ1-5
D: .
length: 14
size: .

DNA: TGCAGTGCTAGTGTTATGGACGAGCAGTACTTC
CDR3: CSASVMDEQYF
V: TRBV20-1
J: TRBJ2-7
D: .
length: 11
size: few

DNA: TGTGCCAGCAGTTACCTAGCGGGGGGGTTTGATACGCAGTATTTT
CDR3: CASSYLAGGFDTQYF
V: TRBV7-6
J: TRBJ2-3
D: TRBD2
length: 15
size: .

DNA: TGCGCCAGCAGTGAGTGGGGGGGACCGAATCAGCCCCAGCATTTT
CDR3: CASSEWGGPNQPQHF
V: TRBV10-2
J: TRBJ1-5
D: .
length: 15
size: .